The 27 T cell receptor beta chains presented below share a single source sample, sequenced in a study of shared clonotypes between healthy human individuals. Sequencing was performed with immunoSEQ multiplex PCR; in TCRdb, only in-frame clones are kept and a portion is missing. The data show under 650,000 clones, 90% to 96% seen once. The sequenced sample consisted of naive CD4+ T cells sorted from blood. Subset specified: CD45RA+ positively selected. These TCRs come from a woman younger than 45 in good health.

The chain employs TRBV5-1 and TRBJ2-3; possibly TRBD1 or TRBD2 for D (5 bases each). The V gene lost 3 bases and the J gene lost 0 bases, with 17 bases spanning the gap. Germline V lookup: CDR1 SGHRS, CDR2 YFSETQ. This CDR3 contains 17 residues. The CDR3 bases are TGCGCCAGCAGCTCAGGGTGGGTAGCGCTCAGCACAGATACGCAGTATTTT. This codes for CASSSGWVALSTDTQYF.

In regard to this clone: A read error may account for a junction end that differs from germline. The chain joins TRBV6-1 to TRBJ2-7, with D possibly being TRBD1 or TRBD2 (7 bases each). CDR1 MNHNS and CDR2 SASEGT come from the germline V gene. The CDR3 consists of 16 residues. CDR3 sequence (DNA): TGTGCCAGCAGGGAACAGCCAGGGGGGGCCTCCAACGAGCAGTACTTC. Protein product: CASREQPGGASNEQYF.

V gene TRBV29-1 combines with J gene TRBJ2-3; TRBD2 matches 11 bases. The junction had 14 bases not matched to a gene; V was cut back by 6 bases and J by 6 bases. Germline V CDR1 and CDR2: SQVTM, ANQGSEA. The CDR3 runs to 16 residues. CDR3 amino acids: CSVVVEGLAVLDTQYF. CDR3 DNA: TGCAGCGTCGTGGTGGAGGGACTAGCGGTATTGGATACGCAGTATTTT.

This clone was counted between two and nine times. J is TRBJ1-3 and V is TRBV18; D unresolved. V lost 3 bases to trimming and J lost 0 bases, with 9 bases between them. CDR1 KGHSH and CDR2 LQKENI come from the germline V gene. The CDR3 is made up of 15 amino acids. Here the CDR3 DNA reads TGTGCCAGCTCACCCGAGATGATCTCTGGAAACACCATATATTTT. This encodes CASSPEMISGNTIYF.

The V call is TRBV28, the J call TRBJ2-2; 7 positions agree with TRBD2. This CDR3 has 17 residues. Germline trimming cut 5 bases from V and 9 bases from J; bases unmatched to any gene: 18. Germline V gene lookup returns CDR1 MDHEN and CDR2 SYDVKM. DNA for the CDR3: TGTGCCAGCAGTACCGAAAGGGAGCGGGAATGGCCCCGGGAGCTGTTTTTT. This translates into CASSTEREREWPRELFF.

The rearrangement links TRBV6-1 to TRBJ2-6; TRBD1 might be the D (6 bases). Germline CDR1 MNHNS, CDR2 SASEGT. CDR3 size: 15 residues. The germline V and J ends were trimmed by 8 bases and 2 bases, with 13 bases remaining between them. The CDR3 DNA sequence: TGTGCCAGCTCACCCAGGGGAGCTGGGGCCAACGTCCTGACTTTC. Its translation: CASSPRGAGANVLTF.

V gene TRBV21-1 combines with J gene TRBJ2-7; the listed D gene, TRBD2, was not tested against the DNA. TRBV21-1 is annotated as a pseudogene. CDR3 length: 17 amino acids. This chain's CDR3 is CASSKDSRDSSSYEQYF. The CDR3 DNA reads as TGTGCCAGCAGCAAAGACAGTAGGGACTCAAGCTCCTACGAGCAGTACTTC.

Note on this clone: An end of the junction differs from the germline gene, which may be a read error. The V call is TRBV20-1, the J call TRBJ2-1; D possibly corresponds to TRBD1 (6 bases). From germline, CDR1 is DFQATT and CDR2 SNEGSKA (reference sequence). This CDR3 contains 11 residues. The CDR3 here is CSAGTRKEGLF. The CDR3 coding sequence is TGCAGTGCTGGGACAAGAAAGGAAGGGCTCTTC.

The genes are TRBV10-1 and TRBJ1-5; 7 bases agree with TRBD1. The V and J ends lost 2 bases and 7 bases, in that order; junction bases with no gene match: 2. Germline V gene data show CDR1 as WNHNN and CDR2 as SYGVQD (reference sequence). The CDR3 totals 13 residues. The CDR3 bases are TGCGCCAGCAGTGAGCTGGGACAGCAGCCCCAGCATTTT. It codes for CASSELGQQPQHF.

The chain employs TRBV2 and TRBJ2-3; D possibly corresponds to TRBD2 (6 bases). The germline gives CDR1 SNHLY, CDR2 FYNNEI. V lost 6 bases, J lost 0 bases, and 19 bases lay in between. The CDR3 consists of 17 residues. CDR3 protein: CASSRDHLALSTDTQYF. The DNA for the CDR3 is TGTGCCAGCAGCCGGGACCACCTAGCGCTTAGCACAGATACGCAGTATTTT.

The CDR3 reads CASRYRTSGRAGELFF. CDR3 DNA: TGTGCCAGCAGGTACCGGACTAGCGGGAGGGCCGGGGAGCTGTTTTTT. V is TRBV28 and J is TRBJ2-2, with 15 bases that match TRBD2. The CDR3 consists of 16 residues. The germline V gene encodes CDR1 MDHEN and CDR2 SYDVKM. V lost 6 bases and J lost 6; bases outside the gene matches: 5.

This chain links TRBV27 with TRBJ2-2; 8 nucleotides line up with TRBD2. The CDR3 is made up of 17 amino acids. CDR1 and CDR2 from the germline V gene are MNHEY and SMNVEV (reference sequence). V lost 2 bases, J lost 0 bases, and 5 bases stayed unmatched. In DNA form, the CDR3 reads TGTGCCAGCAGTTTACCGGCGGGGGGAGCGAACACCGGGGAGCTGTTTTTT. This gives the protein CASSLPAGGANTGELFF.

The chain links TRBV5-1 to TRBJ2-5; TRBD2 is a possible D gene (5 bases). Trimming pared 0 bases from V and 2 bases from J, leaving 11 bases between. CDR3 size: 15 residues. CDR1 SGHRS and CDR2 YFSETQ come from the germline V gene. The CDR3 sequence: CASSLVPGNQETQYF. CDR3 DNA sequence: TGCGCCAGCAGCTTGGTGCCCGGGAATCAAGAGACCCAGTACTTC.

The chain links TRBV7-8 to TRBJ2-5, with 7 positions matching TRBD2. CDR1 and CDR2 (germline): SGHVS, FQNEAQ. Trimming took 4 bases from V and 1 from J; bases not matched to a gene: 9. The CDR3 is made up of 16 amino acids. CDR3 sequence: CASSSYPSGIQETQYF. In nucleotides, the CDR3 is TGTGCCAGCAGCTCGTACCCTAGCGGAATCCAAGAGACCCAGTACTTC. The full variable domain, rest sourced from reference TRBV7-8 and TRBJ2-5, is GAGVSQSPRYKVAKRGQDVALRCDPISGHVSLFWYQQALGQGPEFLTYFQNEAQLDKSGLPSDRFFAERPEGSVSTLKIQRTQQEDSAVYLCASSSYPSGIQETQYFGPGTRLLVL.

The chain links TRBV10-3 to TRBJ1-5; D is possibly TRBD1 (6 bases). V lost 9 bases and J lost 3, with 12 bases in between. Germline CDR1 reads ENHRY; CDR2 reads SYGVKD. CDR3 length equals 13 residues. The CDR3: CAITDSFNQPQHF. The CDR3 DNA reads TGTGCCATTACGGACAGTTTCAATCAGCCCCAGCATTTT.

CDR3: CASSLGQGTGYTF. The CDR3 bases are TGTGCCAGCAGCTTAGGCCAGGGGACCGGCTACACCTTC. The gene calls are TRBV7-2 and TRBJ1-2, with a tentative D call TRBD1 (6 bases). Trimming cost V 1 base and J 8 bases, with 11 bases left between them. This CDR3 contains 13 residues. Germline assignment: CDR1 SGHTA and CDR2 FQGNSA.

The chain links TRBV28 to TRBJ1-5, with 7 bases lining up with TRBD1. Looked up from germline, CDR1 is MDHEN and CDR2 is SYDVKM. The trim removed 7 bases at V and 3 bases at J, leaving 15 bases unmatched. The CDR3 covers 17 residues. The CDR3 protein is CASNSPETGTVNQPQHF. CDR3 DNA sequence: TGTGCCAGCAATTCGCCCGAAACCGGGACAGTCAATCAGCCCCAGCATTTT.

The chain recombines TRBV6-5 with TRBJ2-7; D might be TRBD2 (6 bases). The CDR3 contains 15 residues. The V end lost 0 bases, the J end lost 3 bases, and 12 bases lay between the germline ends. The V gene's germline CDR1 is MNHEY and CDR2 SVGAGI. The CDR3 sequence: CASSYSRRGNYEQYF. The DNA of the CDR3 is TGTGCCAGCAGTTACTCGAGGCGGGGAAACTACGAGCAGTACTTC.

The rearrangement links TRBV11-3 to TRBJ2-2; D unresolved. Germline V gives CDR1 SGHNT, CDR2 YENEEA. Between the trimmed V and J ends, which lost 1 base and 5 bases, there was a span of 8 bases. CDR3 size: 14 residues. CDR3 in DNA: TGTGCCAGCAGCTTAGGCTTCGGGACCGGGGAGCTGTTTTTT. It encodes CASSLGFGTGELFF.

V and J are TRBV7-9 and TRBJ2-2; D possibly corresponds to TRBD1 (6 bases). The CDR3 has 14 amino acids. The ends were cut back, 8 bases at V and 2 bases at J, with 12 bases in the middle. CDR1 and CDR2 (germline): SEHNR, FQNEAQ (reference sequence). Here the CDR3 DNA reads TGTGCCAGCCACCCAGGGGCCAACACCGGGGAGCTGTTTTTT. As protein: CASHPGANTGELFF.

The rearrangement uses TRBV2 and TRBJ1-2, with 10 bases aligning to TRBD1. Germline assignment: CDR1 SNHLY and CDR2 FYNNEI. This CDR3 has 14 amino acids. J gave up 4 bases and V 3 bases, and 2 bases lay outside the gene matches. CDR3 sequence: CASSERQGAYGYTF. CDR3 bases: TGTGCCAGCAGTGAGAGACAGGGGGCCTATGGCTACACCTTC.

The J gene is TRBJ2-7, the V gene TRBV5-5; 7 bases fit TRBD1. Germline lookup yields CDR1 SGHKS and CDR2 YYEKEE (reference sequence). The CDR3 has 15 amino acids. V was pared by 2 bases and J by 4 bases, with 9 bases of the junction left unmatched. The CDR3 coding sequence is TGTGCCAGCAGCTTTTTTGTAGACAGGGTATACGAGCAGTACTTC. It translates to CASSFFVDRVYEQYF.

The V gene is TRBV10-3, the J gene TRBJ2-7; perhaps TRBD1 as D (6 bases). The V gene lost 4 bases and the J gene lost 0 bases, with 19 bases spanning the gap. The CDR3 totals 17 residues. Per germline, CDR1 ENHRY and CDR2 SYGVKD. CDR3 loop: CAISGGHRALSSYEQYF. DNA for the CDR3: TGTGCCATCAGTGGGGGACACAGGGCTTTAAGCTCCTACGAGCAGTACTTC.

The genes are TRBV12-5 and TRBJ2-3; 13 bases are shared with TRBD2. The CDR3 is 17 amino acids. After removal of 6 bases from V and 1 base from J, the junction contained 7 bases not matched to a gene. Germline CDR1 and CDR2: LGHNT and FRNRAP. CDR3 nucleotides: TGTGCTAGTGGGAGGACTAGCGGGAGTGTAGGCACAGATACGCAGTATTTT. Amino acids: CASGRTSGSVGTDTQYF.

The J gene is TRBJ2-7, the V gene TRBV6-5, with 7 bases aligning to TRBD1. Germline V gene data show CDR1 as MNHEY and CDR2 as SVGAGI. V shed 6 bases and J 6 bases; nucleotides not matched to a gene: 5. CDR3 length equals 12 residues. CDR3 nucleotide sequence: TGTGCCAGCAGGAACGCAGGGGGCGAGCAGTACTTC. Residues: CASRNAGGEQYF.

The chain employs TRBV5-1 and TRBJ2-3; D is possibly TRBD2 (6 bases). The CDR3 loop spans 15 amino acids. The V gene's germline CDR1 is SGHRS and CDR2 YFSETQ. V was clipped by 4 bases and J by 0 bases, with 12 bases between them. The CDR3 loop is CASSGTGTSTDTQYF. DNA of the CDR3: TGCGCCAGCAGCGGGACTGGGACTAGCACAGATACGCAGTATTTT.

The chain joins TRBV27 to TRBJ2-5; D is undetermined. Germline CDR1 is MNHEY and CDR2 is SMNVEV (reference sequence). V shed 2 bases and J shed 5 bases, with 12 bases lying between them. The CDR3 runs to 14 residues. The CDR3 DNA sequence: TGTGCCAGCAGTTTACAGCCTTATGGGGAGACCCAGTACTTC. Residues: CASSLQPYGETQYF.